This entry lists 18 T cell receptor beta chains sequenced from one sample in a study of T-cell reconstitution after alpha-beta-depleted transplantation in children. Unique molecular identifiers were incorporated when the TCRbeta library was constructed. Via MiXCR, TCRdb re-called the PCR reads, giving one row per CDR3 protein. The table shows fewer than 700,000 distinct CDR3 sequences, with over 10% occurring only once. This material consisted of PBMCs, mostly from graft donor cells, taken 360 days after TCRalphabeta/CD19-depleted stem cell transplant. Receptors originate from a male patient younger than 18 who had a stem cell transplant for acute myeloid leukemia, so the T cells may come from the graft donor.

There are a few counts of this clonotype. The rearrangement joins TRBV28 to TRBJ2-5; D is tentatively TRBD1 or TRBD2 (5 bases each). In germline, CDR1 is MDHEN, CDR2 SYDVKM. Trimming left V 6 bases short and J 5 bases short, with 19 bases between. The CDR3 consists of 15 residues. CDR3 region: CASSQTGTLRETQYF. Written as DNA, the CDR3 is TGTGCCAGCAGCCAGACCGGGACCCTGAGGGAGACCCAGTACTTC.

This clonotype came up many times. CDR3 bases: TGCAGTGCTATCGATCCTAGCGGCTACAATGAGCAGTTCTTC. It is translated as CSAIDPSGYNEQFF. This sequence joins TRBV20-1 and TRBJ2-1; 7 nucleotides line up with TRBD2. V trimming: 4 bases; J trimming: 3 bases; junction bases outside the gene matches: 6. The germline gives CDR1 DFQATT, CDR2 SNEGSKA (reference sequence). The CDR3 totals 14 residues.

The chain employs TRBV4-2 and TRBJ2-1; D is undetermined. This CDR3 is built from 15 residues. Per the germline V gene, CDR1 is LGHNA and CDR2 is YNFKEQ. V lost 5 bases, J lost 0 bases, and 11 bases lay in between. DNA for the CDR3: TGTGCCAGCAGCGCCCATGGCGACTCCTACAATGAGCAGTTCTTC. Its protein is CASSAHGDSYNEQFF.

The rearrangement links TRBV11-1 to TRBJ2-3; 8 bases map to TRBD1. V lost 5 bases, J lost 5 bases, and 12 bases stayed unmatched. CDR3 length equals 16 residues. Germline CDR1 is SGHAT and CDR2 is FQDESV (reference sequence). The CDR3 region has the DNA TGTGCCAGCAGCCACAACCGACAGGGGAGGATAGATACGCAGTATTTT. Translating gives CASSHNRQGRIDTQYF.

This clonotype was found a few times. The chain has TRBV20-1 and TRBJ2-7; a possible D gene is TRBD2 (6 bases). CDR1 is DFQATT, CDR2 SNEGSKA, per germline (reference sequence). V was clipped by 3 bases and J by 0 bases, with 15 bases between them. The CDR3 has 15 residues. CDR3 DNA: TGCAGTGCTAGGGTGGGAGGCCTCAGCTCCTACGAGCAGTACTTC. This sequence encodes CSARVGGLSSYEQYF.

This clonotype came up many times. CDR3 sequence: CASDMGVDGWNEQFF. The CDR3 coding sequence is TGTGCCAGTGATATGGGGGTCGATGGCTGGAATGAGCAGTTCTTC. The J gene is TRBJ2-1, the V gene TRBV19; D is possibly TRBD1 or TRBD2 (5 bases each). Germline CDR1 is LNHDA and CDR2 is SQIVND (reference sequence). CDR3 size: 15 residues. V lost 8 bases and J 7 bases, leaving 21 bases between the germline ends.

The chain uses TRBV28 and TRBJ2-7, with D perhaps TRBD2 (7 bases). The CDR3 is 14 residues long. Germline values: CDR1 MDHEN, CDR2 SYDVKM. V dropped 8 bases and J dropped 4 bases, with 18 bases sitting between them. The DNA for the CDR3 is TGTGCCAGCGGGGGGGCGGGGCTGCGTTACGAGCAGTACTTC. This encodes CASGGAGLRYEQYF.

The V call is TRBV20-1, the J call TRBJ2-7, with 12 bases matching TRBD2. J lost 4 bases, V lost 7 bases, and 8 bases had no gene match. Germline lookup yields CDR1 DFQATT and CDR2 SNEGSKA (reference sequence). This CDR3 is 14 amino acids long. CDR3 nucleotide sequence: TGCAGTGGAAAGACTAGCGGGAGTTTGTACGAGCAGTACTTC. It translates to CSGKTSGSLYEQYF.

This clonotype was seen a few times. The gene calls are TRBV20-1 and TRBJ2-7; perhaps TRBD1 as D (5 bases). CDR3 length: 16 amino acids. Germline CDR1 and CDR2: DFQATT and SNEGSKA (reference sequence). Trimming took off 5 bases at V and 1 base at J, with 21 bases between the two ends. The DNA of the CDR3 is TGCAGTGCTTGCCCAGGGTGGGGAAGGGAATCCTACGAGCAGTACTTC. Translation gives CSACPGWGRESYEQYF.

The sample holds many counts of this clonotype. The CDR3 is CASSLAISGSTDTQYF. The CDR3, as DNA: TGCGCCAGCAGCTTGGCCATTAGCGGGAGTACAGATACGCAGTATTTT. V usage is TRBV5-1 and J usage is TRBJ2-3; TRBD2 matches 9 bases. Losses at the gene ends were 0 bases for V and 3 bases for J; bases not matched to a gene: 5. This CDR3 spans 16 amino acids. Per the germline V gene, CDR1 is SGHRS and CDR2 is YFSETQ.

This chain uses TRBV7-6 with TRBJ2-7; D is ambiguous. V was clipped by 0 bases and J by 7 bases, with 10 bases between them. The CDR3 length is 13 residues. Germline V gene sequence: CDR1 SGHVS, CDR2 FNYEAQ. The chain's CDR3 is CASSLAQFGEQYF. The CDR3 DNA sequence: TGTGCCAGCAGCTTAGCGCAGTTCGGGGAGCAGTACTTC. The variable domain in full, with the rest retrieved from reference TRBV7-6 and TRBJ2-7, is GAGVSQSPRYKVTKRGQDVALRCDPISGHVSLYWYRQALGQGPEFLTYFNYEAQQDKSGLPNDRFSAERPEGSISTLTIQRTEQRDSAMYRCASSLAQFGEQYFGPGTRLTVT.

This sequence joins TRBV6-2 or TRBV6-3 and TRBJ2-7; D is undetermined. Germline loops: CDR1 MNHEY, CDR2 SVGEGT. CDR3 length equals 15 residues. V lost 3 bases, J lost 3 bases, and 15 bases lay in between. The CDR3 protein is CASSYPLQAFYEQYF. DNA of the CDR3: TGTGCCAGCAGTTATCCCCTTCAAGCGTTCTACGAGCAGTACTTC.

This clonotype has only a few counts. J is TRBJ1-1 and V is TRBV7-9; D is ambiguous. The germline V gene has CDR1 SEHNR and CDR2 FQNEAQ (reference sequence). CDR3 length equals 13 residues. The ends were cut back, 7 bases at V and 0 bases at J, with 9 bases in the middle. As DNA, the CDR3 is TGTGCCAGCAACTACGGGCTGAACACTGAAGCTTTCTTT. Its translation is CASNYGLNTEAFF. Drawing the rest from reference TRBV7-9 and TRBJ1-1, the complete variable domain is DTGVSQNPRHKITKRGQNVTFRCDPISEHNRLYWYRQTLGQGPEFLTYFQNEAQLEKSRLLSDRFSAERPKGSFSTLEIQRTEQGDSAMYLCASNYGLNTEAFFGQGTRLTVV.

This clonotype was recorded a few times. This chain links TRBV6-2 or TRBV6-3 with TRBJ2-2; D unclear. The CDR3 loop spans 14 amino acids. Germline-derived CDR1 and CDR2 are MNHEY and SVGEGT. The V end lost 6 bases, the J end lost 6 bases, and 14 bases lay between the germline ends. The CDR3: CASRQRLMAGELFF. Here the CDR3 DNA reads TGTGCCAGCAGACAAAGGCTCATGGCCGGGGAGCTGTTTTTT.

This clonotype was counted only a few times. V is TRBV4-3 and J is TRBJ2-1; 9 nucleotides agree with TRBD2. The CDR3 totals 15 residues. Per the germline V gene, CDR1 is LGHNA and CDR2 is YSLEER. V shed 11 bases and J 4 bases; nucleotides not matched to a gene: 12. The CDR3 loop is CASAVAGGGYNEQFF. The CDR3 coding sequence is TGCGCCTCGGCCGTGGCGGGAGGGGGATACAATGAGCAGTTCTTC.

This clonotype turned up a few times. The chain uses TRBV12-3 or TRBV12-4 and TRBJ2-3; 16 bases are shared with TRBD2. CDR3 length: 17 amino acids. V was pared by 6 bases and J by 4 bases, with 7 bases of the junction left unmatched. The CDR3, as DNA: TGTGCCAGCAGACCGCCGGGACTAGCGGGAGGGCCAGATACGCAGTATTTT. Protein product: CASRPPGLAGGPDTQYF.

J is TRBJ1-4 and V is TRBV6-2 or TRBV6-3, with D uncertain. V was cut by 6 bases and J by 3 bases, with 14 bases left in between. CDR1 is MNHEY, CDR2 SVGEGT, per germline. The length of the CDR3 is 15 residues. The CDR3 region has the DNA TGTGCCAGCAGCCCCGGCGTCGGAGCTAATGAAAAACTGTTTTTT. Its protein product is CASSPGVGANEKLFF.

The rearrangement links TRBV4-2 to TRBJ2-2; tentatively, D is TRBD2 (7 bases). From germline, CDR1 is LGHNA and CDR2 YNFKEQ. V lost 4 bases, J lost 5 bases, and 17 bases lay in between. The CDR3 sequence is 16 residues long. CDR3 sequence (DNA): TGTGCCAGCAGCCCTGCCCTAGGGAGGGGGACCGGGGAGCTGTTTTTT. Its protein is CASSPALGRGTGELFF.